This T cell receptor beta chain was recorded in a study of control samples from healthy donors and cancer patients (dated by TCRdb to the early 2020s). The library was produced with the immunoSEQ multiplex PCR assay. TCRdb stores this immuneACCESS table with in-frame sequences only. Part of the clones is absent; in the studies checked, under half of the shortfall reflects unresolved V genes, and no reason is known for the rest. This sample holds tens of thousands of clones; more than 80% were observed only once. Clones ranked in the top ten supply around 0.78% of the sample. The CDR3 starts with the cysteine, ends with the phenylalanine, and has 14 residues. CDR3 DNA is the only sequence kept; it has 42 bases, read in frame from the first base. The germline V gene supplies CDR1 MNHEY and CDR2 SVGAGI. From V the trimming removes 6 bases and from J it removes 7 bases, while the gene matches leave 10 bases of the junction unaccounted for.

About this clone itself: No cognate antigen has been identified for it. Per-base quality was not reported, and no clone a single base away is much larger than it.

The V and J genes are TRBV6-5 and TRBJ1-1; TRBD1 agrees with 8 junctional bases. Sequenced: PBMCs. This TCR came from a man aged 25-45 years with colorectal cancer. Read as DNA, the sequence is TGTGCCAGCAGAAAGTCAGGGGGCCTTTATGAAGCTTTCTTT. The encoded protein is CASRKSGGLYEAFF.